The rows below give T cell receptor beta chains drawn from one sample of a study of T cells in Graves' hyperthyroidism and ophthalmopathy. MiXCR, run by TCRdb on the multiplex PCR reads, gives a single entry per CDR3 protein. This repertoire shows hundreds of thousands of distinct CDR3 sequences, around 16% found once; its top ten account for around 7%. The sequenced sample consisted of blood. The source is a woman in her late teens or twenties with Graves' hyperthyroidism. Each CDR3 is given with its conserved first and last residue. D genes are given only for firm matches. Clone size is not always given. Where it is, it says once, few, many or a class for expanded clones.

d_gene | j_gene | v_gene | abundance | CDR3aa | CDR3nt
NA | TRBJ2-4 | TRBV24-1 | few | CATSDYKNIQYF | TGTGCCACCAGTGATTACAAAAACATTCAGTACTTC
NA | TRBJ2-6 | TRBV9 | NA | CASSKTGANVLTF | TGTGCCAGCTCGAAGACGGGGGCCAACGTCCTGACTTTC
TRBD1 | TRBJ2-7 | TRBV27 | many | CASSASQGESSYEQYF | TGTGCCAGCAGTGCGTCACAGGGGGAAAGCTCCTACGAGCAGTACTTC
NA | TRBJ1-2 | TRBV27 | many | CASSPKSQGRRGGYTF | TGTGCCAGCAGTCCGAAGAGCCAGGGAAGGAGGGGAGGCTACACCTTC
NA | TRBJ2-3 | TRBV9 | NA | CASGTDGTQYF | TGTGCCAGCGGCACCGATGGTACGCAGTATTTT
NA | TRBJ2-5 | TRBV4-1 | few | CASSPSGVGETQYF | TGCGCCAGCAGCCCGTCAGGGGTGGGAGAGACCCAGTACTTC
NA | TRBJ1-4 | TRBV4-1 | many | CASSQEGFLNEKLFF | TGCGCCAGCAGCCAAGAAGGATTCCTGAATGAAAAACTGTTTTTT
NA | TRBJ1-5 | TRBV5-1 | few | CASSLEGPYSNQPQHF | TGCGCCAGCAGCTTGGAGGGTCCTTATAGCAATCAGCCCCAGCATTTT
TRBD1 | TRBJ2-7 | TRBV6-1 | NA | CASSLDRVEQYF | TGTGCCAGCAGCCTCGACAGGGTCGAGCAGTACTTC
NA | TRBJ2-5 | TRBV20-1 | NA | CSALGIAEQETQYF | TGCAGTGCATTGGGGATAGCGGAGCAAGAGACCCAGTACTTC
TRBD1 | TRBJ1-2 | TRBV20-1 | many | CSARGAGGNYGYTF | TGCAGTGCTAGGGGGGCAGGGGGGAACTATGGCTACACCTTC
TRBD1 | TRBJ1-5 | TRBV6-1 | many | CASNRGSNQPQHF | TGTGCCAGTAACAGGGGTAGCAATCAGCCCCAGCATTTT
NA | TRBJ1-2 | TRBV30 | many | CAWSFGWRYGYTF | TGTGCCTGGAGTTTCGGGTGGCGGTATGGCTACACCTTC
NA | TRBJ2-5 | TRBV27 | many | CASSLLGPQETQYF | TGTGCCAGCAGTTTACTAGGGCCCCAAGAGACCCAGTACTTC
TRBD1 | TRBJ2-7 | TRBV6-1 | many | CASTEYSGTGAFYEQYF | TGTGCCAGCACCGAATATTCCGGGACAGGGGCTTTCTACGAGCAGTACTTC
NA | TRBJ2-3 | TRBV12-3/TRBV12-4 | NA | CASSGPPTGTRGAPSTQYF | TGTGCCAGCAGCGGACCCCCCACGGGAACCCGGGGGGCCCCTTCGACGCAGTATTTT
TRBD2 | TRBJ2-4 | TRBV13 | many | CASSPRTSGIVFAKNIQYF | TGTGCCAGCAGCCCCCGGACTAGCGGGATTGTCTTTGCCAAAAACATTCAGTACTTC
NA | TRBJ2-3 | TRBV7-9 | many | CASSLAWTDTQYF | TGTGCCAGCAGCTTAGCCTGGACAGATACGCAGTATTTT
NA | TRBJ2-7 | TRBV2 | many | CASSSEAEQYF | TGTGCCAGCAGTTCGGAAGCCGAGCAGTACTTC
NA | TRBJ2-5 | TRBV3-1 | many | CASSRKLPLQETQYF | TGTGCCAGCAGCCGAAAACTCCCCCTTCAAGAGACCCAGTACTTC
NA | TRBJ1-1 | TRBV12-3/TRBV12-4 | NA | CAGSLVSRPNTEAFF | TGTGCCGGCAGTTTAGTGAGCAGGCCCAACACTGAAGCTTTCTTT